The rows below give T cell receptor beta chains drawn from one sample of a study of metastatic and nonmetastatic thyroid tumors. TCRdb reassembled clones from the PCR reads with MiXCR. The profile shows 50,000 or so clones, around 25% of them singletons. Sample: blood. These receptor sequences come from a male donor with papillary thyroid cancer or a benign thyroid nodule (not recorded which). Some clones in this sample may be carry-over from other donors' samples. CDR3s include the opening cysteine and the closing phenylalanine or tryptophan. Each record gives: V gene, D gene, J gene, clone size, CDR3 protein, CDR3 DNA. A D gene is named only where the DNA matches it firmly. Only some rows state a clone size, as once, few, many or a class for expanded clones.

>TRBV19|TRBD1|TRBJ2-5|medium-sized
CASSVLQGLETQYF
TGTGCCAGTAGTGTACTACAGGGGTTGGAGACCCAGTACTTC
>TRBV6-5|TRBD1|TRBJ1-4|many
CASSYDRGPNEKLFF
TGTGCCAGCAGTTACGACAGGGGCCCTAATGAAAAACTGTTTTTT
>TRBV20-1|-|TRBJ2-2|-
CSAWPVGQGSVGELFF
TGCAGTGCTTGGCCCGTGGGTCAGGGGTCGGTCGGGGAGCTGTTTTTT
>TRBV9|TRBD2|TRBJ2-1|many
CASSASSGGLSEQFF
TGTGCCAGCAGCGCCTCTAGCGGGGGCCTTTCTGAGCAGTTCTTC
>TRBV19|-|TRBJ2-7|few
CASKDRFYEQYF
TGTGCCAGTAAGGACCGGTTCTACGAGCAGTACTTC
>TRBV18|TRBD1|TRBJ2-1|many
CASSPPGQGYDEQFF
TGTGCCAGCTCACCACCGGGACAGGGGTACGATGAGCAGTTCTTC
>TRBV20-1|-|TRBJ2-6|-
CSAEGGSGANVLTF
TGCAGTGCTGAGGGGGGGTCTGGGGCCAACGTCCTGACTTTC
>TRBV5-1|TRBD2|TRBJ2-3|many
CASSLASGEIDTQYF
TGCGCCAGCAGCTTGGCTAGCGGAGAGATCGATACGCAGTATTTT
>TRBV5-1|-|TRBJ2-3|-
CTSSEGRDTQYF
TGCACCAGTTCGGAGGGCAGGGATACTCAGTATTTT
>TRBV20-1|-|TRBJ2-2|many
CSACKANTGELFF
TGCAGTGCTTGTAAGGCGAACACCGGGGAGCTGTTTTTT
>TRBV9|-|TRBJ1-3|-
CASNPGAGNTIYF
TGTGCCAGCAACCCAGGGGCCGGAAACACCATATATTTT
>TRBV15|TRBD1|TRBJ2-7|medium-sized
CATSSYRGKGYEQYF
TGTGCCACCAGCAGTTACAGGGGAAAAGGTTACGAGCAGTACTTC
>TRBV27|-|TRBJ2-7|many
CASSPGLTYEQYF
TGTGCCAGCAGTCCGGGGCTTACCTACGAGCAGTACTTC
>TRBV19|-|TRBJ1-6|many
CASSMFATPGSPLHF
TGTGCCAGTAGTATGTTCGCAACGCCAGGTTCACCCCTCCACTTT
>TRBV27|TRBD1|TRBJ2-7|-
CASSSTGTGGYNGYEQYF
TGTGCCAGCAGTTCAACCGGGACAGGGGGCTATAACGGCTACGAGCAGTACTTC
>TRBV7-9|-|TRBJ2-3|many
CASSYDTTDTQYF
TGTGCCAGCAGCTATGACACCACAGATACGCAGTATTTT
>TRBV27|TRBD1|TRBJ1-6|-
CASKPRGLSSPLHF
TGTGCCAGCAAACCCAGGGGGTTGAGCTCACCCCTCCACTTT
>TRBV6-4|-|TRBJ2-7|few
CASKREGTGSYEQYF
TGTGCCAGCAAAAGAGAGGGGACGGGATCCTACGAGCAGTACTTC
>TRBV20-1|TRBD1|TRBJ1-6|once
CSARDDWDRDLDSPLHF
TGCAGTGCTAGAGACGATTGGGACAGGGATTTAGATTCACCCCTCCACTTT
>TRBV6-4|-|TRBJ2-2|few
CASAGLKGSGELFF
TGTGCCAGCGCGGGCTTAAAAGGGTCCGGGGAGCTGTTTTTT
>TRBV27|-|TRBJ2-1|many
CASSSVKNSYNEQFF
TGTGCCAGCAGTTCGGTGAAGAACTCCTACAATGAGCAGTTCTTC
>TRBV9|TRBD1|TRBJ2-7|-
CASSPGTGSYEQYF
TGTGCCAGCAGCCCAGGGACAGGTTCCTACGAGCAGTACTTC
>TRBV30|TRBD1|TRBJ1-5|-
CAWSETGVSQPQHF
TGTGCCTGGAGTGAAACAGGGGTGAGTCAGCCCCAGCATTTT
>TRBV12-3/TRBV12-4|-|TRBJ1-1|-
CASSPRALNTEAFF
TGTGCCAGCAGCCCCCGAGCGTTGAACACTGAAGCTTTCTTT
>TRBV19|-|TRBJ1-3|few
CASSRGTGPGNTIYF
TGTGCCAGTAGTAGGGGAACCGGGCCTGGAAACACCATATATTTT
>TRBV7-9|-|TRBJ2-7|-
CASSQTGGEQYF
TGTGCCAGCAGCCAGACAGGTGGGGAGCAGTACTTC
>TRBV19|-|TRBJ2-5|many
CASSRSAGDGTQYF
TGTGCCAGTAGCCGCTCCGCAGGGGATGGGACCCAGTACTTC
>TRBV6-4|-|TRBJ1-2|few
CASTRVRGAYGYTF
TGTGCCAGCACTCGGGTGAGAGGGGCTTATGGCTACACCTTC
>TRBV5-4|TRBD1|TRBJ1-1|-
CASSLWDRRTEAFF
TGTGCCAGCAGCTTGTGGGACAGGCGCACTGAAGCTTTCTTT
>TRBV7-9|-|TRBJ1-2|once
CASSPWWINYGYTF
TGTGCCAGCAGCCCCTGGTGGATTAACTATGGCTACACCTTC
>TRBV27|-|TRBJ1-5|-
CASILGLSQPQHF
TGTGCCAGCATCCTTGGCCTGAGTCAGCCCCAGCATTTT
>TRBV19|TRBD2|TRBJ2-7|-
CASSGGGPYEQYF
TGTGCCAGTAGTGGGGGAGGGCCCTACGAGCAGTACTTC
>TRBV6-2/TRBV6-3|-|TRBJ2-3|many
CASSLREDPDTQYF
TGTGCCAGCAGCCTGAGGGAGGACCCAGATACGCAGTATTTT
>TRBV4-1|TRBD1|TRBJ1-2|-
CASSQNRQGSDGYTF
TGCGCCAGCAGCCAGAACCGACAGGGATCGGATGGCTACACCTTC
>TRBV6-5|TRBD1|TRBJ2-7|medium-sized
CASSYRGPSYEQYF
TGTGCCAGCAGTTACAGGGGGCCCTCCTACGAGCAGTACTTC
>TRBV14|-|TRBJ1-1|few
CASRQGRRDSSNTEAFF
TGTGCCAGCAGACAAGGCCGGAGAGACAGTTCGAACACTGAAGCTTTCTTT
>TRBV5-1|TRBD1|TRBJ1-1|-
CASSLVSGGSTEAFF
TGCGCCAGCAGCTTGGTGTCAGGGGGAAGCACTGAAGCTTTCTTT